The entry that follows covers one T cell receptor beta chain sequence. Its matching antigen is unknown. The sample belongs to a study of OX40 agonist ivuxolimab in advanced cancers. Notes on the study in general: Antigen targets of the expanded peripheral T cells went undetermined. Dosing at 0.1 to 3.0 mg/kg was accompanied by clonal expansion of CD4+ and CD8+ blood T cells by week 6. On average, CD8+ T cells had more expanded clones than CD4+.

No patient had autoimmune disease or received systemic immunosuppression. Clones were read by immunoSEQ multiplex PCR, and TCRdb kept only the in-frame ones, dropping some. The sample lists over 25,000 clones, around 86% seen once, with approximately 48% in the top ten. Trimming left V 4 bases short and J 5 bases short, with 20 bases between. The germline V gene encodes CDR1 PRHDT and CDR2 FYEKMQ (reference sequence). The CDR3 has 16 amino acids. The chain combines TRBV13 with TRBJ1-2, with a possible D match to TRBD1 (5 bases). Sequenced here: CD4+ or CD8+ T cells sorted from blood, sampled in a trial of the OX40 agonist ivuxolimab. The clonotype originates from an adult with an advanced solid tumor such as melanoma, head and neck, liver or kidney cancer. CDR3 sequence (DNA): TGTGCCAGCAGCTCCCGACTTACCGGGGAGGGGTATGGCTACACCTTC. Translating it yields CASSSRLTGEGYGYTF.